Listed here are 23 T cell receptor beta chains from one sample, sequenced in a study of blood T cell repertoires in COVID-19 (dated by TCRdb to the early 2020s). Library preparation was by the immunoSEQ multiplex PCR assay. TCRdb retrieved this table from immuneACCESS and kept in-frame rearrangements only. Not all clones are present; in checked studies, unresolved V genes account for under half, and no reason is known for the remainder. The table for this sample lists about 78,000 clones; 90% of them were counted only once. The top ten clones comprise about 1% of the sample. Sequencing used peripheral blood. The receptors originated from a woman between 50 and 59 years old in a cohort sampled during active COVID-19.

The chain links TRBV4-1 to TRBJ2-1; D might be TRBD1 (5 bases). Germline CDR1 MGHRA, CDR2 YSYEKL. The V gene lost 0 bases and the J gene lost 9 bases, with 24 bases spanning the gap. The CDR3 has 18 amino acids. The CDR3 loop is CASSQDQGVMGPFGEQFF. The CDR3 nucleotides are TGCGCCAGCAGCCAAGATCAAGGGGTTATGGGGCCGTTTGGTGAGCAGTTCTTC.

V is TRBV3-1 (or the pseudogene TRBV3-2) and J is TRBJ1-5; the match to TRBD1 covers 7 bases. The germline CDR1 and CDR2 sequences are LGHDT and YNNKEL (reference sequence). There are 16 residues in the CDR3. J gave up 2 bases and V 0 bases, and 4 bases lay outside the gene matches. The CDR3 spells CASSQDGGGGNQPQHF. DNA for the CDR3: TGTGCCAGCAGCCAAGATGGAGGGGGCGGCAATCAGCCCCAGCATTTT.

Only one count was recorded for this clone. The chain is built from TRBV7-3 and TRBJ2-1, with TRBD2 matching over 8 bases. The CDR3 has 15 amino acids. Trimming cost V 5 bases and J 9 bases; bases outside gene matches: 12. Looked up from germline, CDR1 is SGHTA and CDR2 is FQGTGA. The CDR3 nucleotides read TGTGCCAGCAGCCCAAAGGGTAGCGGGAACGGTGAGCAGTTCTTC. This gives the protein CASSPKGSGNGEQFF.

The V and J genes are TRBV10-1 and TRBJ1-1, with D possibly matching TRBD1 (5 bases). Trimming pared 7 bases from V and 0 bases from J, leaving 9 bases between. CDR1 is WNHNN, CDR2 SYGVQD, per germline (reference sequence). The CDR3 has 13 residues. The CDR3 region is CASTDSLNTEAFF. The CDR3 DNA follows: TGCGCCAGCACCGACAGTCTGAACACTGAAGCTTTCTTT.

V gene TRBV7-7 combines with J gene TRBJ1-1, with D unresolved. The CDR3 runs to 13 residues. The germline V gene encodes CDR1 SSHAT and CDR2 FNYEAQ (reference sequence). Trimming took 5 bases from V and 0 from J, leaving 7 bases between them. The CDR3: CASSPNLNTEAFF. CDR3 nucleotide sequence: TGTGCCAGCAGCCCTAATTTGAACACTGAAGCTTTCTTT.

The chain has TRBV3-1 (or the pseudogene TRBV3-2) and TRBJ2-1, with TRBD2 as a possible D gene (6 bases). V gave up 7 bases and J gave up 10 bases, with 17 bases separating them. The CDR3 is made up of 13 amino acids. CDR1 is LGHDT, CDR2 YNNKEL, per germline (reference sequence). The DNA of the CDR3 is TGTGCCAGCACCCGTGGAGGGCCCTGGGAGCAGTTCTTC. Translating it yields CASTRGGPWEQFF.

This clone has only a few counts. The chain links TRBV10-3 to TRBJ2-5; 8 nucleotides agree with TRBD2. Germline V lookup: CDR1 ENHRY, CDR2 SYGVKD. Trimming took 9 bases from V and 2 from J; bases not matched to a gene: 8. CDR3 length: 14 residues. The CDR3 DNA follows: TGTGCCATTCGGGAGGGGTTTTCACAAGAGACCCAGTACTTC. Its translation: CAIREGFSQETQYF.

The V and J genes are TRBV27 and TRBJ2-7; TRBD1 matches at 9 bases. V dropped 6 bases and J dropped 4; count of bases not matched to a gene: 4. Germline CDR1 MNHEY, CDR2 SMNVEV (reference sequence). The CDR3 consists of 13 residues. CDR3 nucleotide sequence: TGTGCCAGCAGACCGGGACAGGGTTACGAGCAGTACTTC. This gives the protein CASRPGQGYEQYF.

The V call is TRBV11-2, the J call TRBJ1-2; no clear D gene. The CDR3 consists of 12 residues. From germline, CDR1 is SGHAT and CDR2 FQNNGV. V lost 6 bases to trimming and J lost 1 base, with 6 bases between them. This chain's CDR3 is CASSSVNYGYTF. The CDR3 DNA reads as TGTGCCAGCAGTTCGGTTAACTATGGCTACACCTTC. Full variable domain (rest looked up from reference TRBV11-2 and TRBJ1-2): EAGVAQSPRYKIIEKRQSVAFWCNPISGHATLYWYQQILGQGPKLLIQFQNNGVVDDSQLPKDRFSAERLKGVDSTLKIQPAKLEDSAVYLCASSSVNYGYTFGSGTRLTVV.

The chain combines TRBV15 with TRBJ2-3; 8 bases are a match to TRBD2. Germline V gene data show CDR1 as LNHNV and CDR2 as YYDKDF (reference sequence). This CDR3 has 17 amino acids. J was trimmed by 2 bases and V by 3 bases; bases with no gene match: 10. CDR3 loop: CATSSRAGGRTTDTQYF. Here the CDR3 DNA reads TGTGCCACCAGCAGCCGCGCGGGGGGCCGGACCACAGATACGCAGTATTTT.

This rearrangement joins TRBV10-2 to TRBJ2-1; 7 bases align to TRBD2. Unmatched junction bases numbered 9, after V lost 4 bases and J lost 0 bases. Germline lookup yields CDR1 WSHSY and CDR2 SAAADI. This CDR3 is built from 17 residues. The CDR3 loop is CASSVGAGVSSYNEQFF. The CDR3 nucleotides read TGCGCCAGCAGTGTAGGGGCGGGAGTTTCCTCCTACAATGAGCAGTTCTTC.

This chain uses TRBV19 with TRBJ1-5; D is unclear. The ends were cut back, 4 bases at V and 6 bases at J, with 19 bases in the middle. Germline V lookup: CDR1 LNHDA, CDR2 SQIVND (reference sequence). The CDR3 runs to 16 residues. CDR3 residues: CASSSRRQRVGQPQHF. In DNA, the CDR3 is TGTGCCAGTAGTAGTCGCAGGCAGCGGGTAGGTCAGCCCCAGCATTTT. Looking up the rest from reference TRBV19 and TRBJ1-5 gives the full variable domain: DGGITQSPKYLFRKEGQNVTLSCEQNLNHDAMYWYRQDPGQGLRLIYYSQIVNDFQKGDIAEGYSVSREKKESFPLTVTSAQKNPTAFYLCASSSRRQRVGQPQHFGDGTRLSIL.

Here the CDR3 reads CATSDSTGRTYNEQFF. Written as DNA, the CDR3 is TGTGCCACCAGTGACTCCACAGGGCGCACCTACAATGAGCAGTTCTTC. This chain joins TRBV24-1 and TRBJ2-1, with a weak D call TRBD1 (6 bases). Between the trimmed V and J ends, which lost 4 bases and 2 bases, there was a span of 14 bases. The length of the CDR3 is 16 residues. Germline values: CDR1 KGHDR, CDR2 SFDVKD.

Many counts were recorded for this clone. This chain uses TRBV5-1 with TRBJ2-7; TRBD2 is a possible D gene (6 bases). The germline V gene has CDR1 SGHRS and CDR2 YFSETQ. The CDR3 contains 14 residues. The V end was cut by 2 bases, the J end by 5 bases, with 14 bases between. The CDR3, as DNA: TGCGCCAGCAGCTTTCAGCGGGCGGGGAACGAGCAGTACTTC. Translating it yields CASSFQRAGNEQYF.

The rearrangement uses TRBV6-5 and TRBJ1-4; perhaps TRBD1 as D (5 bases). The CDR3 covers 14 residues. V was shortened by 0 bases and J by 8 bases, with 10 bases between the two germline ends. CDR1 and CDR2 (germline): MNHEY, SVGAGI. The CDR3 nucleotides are TGTGCCAGCAGTTACTCAGGGGAGGACGAAAAACTGTTTTTT. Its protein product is CASSYSGEDEKLFF.

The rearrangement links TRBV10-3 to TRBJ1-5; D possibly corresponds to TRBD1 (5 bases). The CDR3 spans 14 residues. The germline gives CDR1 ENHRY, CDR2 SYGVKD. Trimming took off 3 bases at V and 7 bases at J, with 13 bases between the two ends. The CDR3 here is CAISDREGSQPQHF. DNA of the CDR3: TGTGCCATCAGTGACCGGGAGGGGAGCCAGCCCCAGCATTTT.

The CDR3 protein is CSASSRRAGEQFF. CDR3 bases: TGCAGTGCTAGTTCCCGCCGAGCGGGTGAGCAGTTCTTC. The chain links TRBV20-1 to TRBJ2-1, with D possibly matching TRBD2 (6 bases). CDR1 and CDR2 (germline): DFQATT, SNEGSKA (reference sequence). CDR3 length: 13 residues. V was trimmed by 3 bases and J by 9 bases, leaving 15 bases between them.

The DNA for the CDR3 is TGTGCCAGCAGTACACAGGCCATCTCTGGAAACACCATATATTTT. Translated: CASSTQAISGNTIYF. J is TRBJ1-3 and V is TRBV28; perhaps TRBD1 as D (5 bases). V was cut by 5 bases and J by 0 bases, with 11 bases left in between. The CDR3 runs to 15 residues. Germline-derived CDR1 and CDR2 are MDHEN and SYDVKM. Looking up the rest from reference TRBV28 and TRBJ1-3 gives the full variable domain: DVKVTQSSRYLVKRTGEKVFLECVQDMDHENMFWYRQDPGLGLRLIYFSYDVKMKEKGDIPEGYSVSREKKERFSLILESASTNQTSMYLCASSTQAISGNTIYFGEGSWLTVV.

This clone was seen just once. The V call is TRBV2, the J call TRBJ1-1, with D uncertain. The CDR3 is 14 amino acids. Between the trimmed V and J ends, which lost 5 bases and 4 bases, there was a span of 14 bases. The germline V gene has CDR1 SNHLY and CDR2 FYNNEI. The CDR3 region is CASSRQTEPTEAFF. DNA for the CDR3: TGTGCCAGCAGTCGCCAAACCGAGCCCACTGAAGCTTTCTTT.

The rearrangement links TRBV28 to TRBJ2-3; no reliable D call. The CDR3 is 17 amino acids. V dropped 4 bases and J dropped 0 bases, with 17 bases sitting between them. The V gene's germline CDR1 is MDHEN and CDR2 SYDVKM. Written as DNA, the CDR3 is TGTGCCAGCAGTTCCTCCCGTGGTATTACTAGCACAGATACGCAGTATTTT. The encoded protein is CASSSSRGITSTDTQYF. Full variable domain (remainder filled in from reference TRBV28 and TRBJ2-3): DVKVTQSSRYLVKRTGEKVFLECVQDMDHENMFWYRQDPGLGLRLIYFSYDVKMKEKGDIPEGYSVSREKKERFSLILESASTNQTSMYLCASSSSRGITSTDTQYFGPGTRLTVL.

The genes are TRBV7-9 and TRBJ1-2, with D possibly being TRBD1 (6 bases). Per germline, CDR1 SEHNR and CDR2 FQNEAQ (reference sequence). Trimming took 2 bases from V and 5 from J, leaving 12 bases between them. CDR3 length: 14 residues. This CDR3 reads CASSLSGVNYGYTF. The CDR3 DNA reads TGTGCCAGCAGCTTATCAGGGGTGAATTATGGCTACACCTTC. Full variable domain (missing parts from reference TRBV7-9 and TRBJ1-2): DTGVSQNPRHKITKRGQNVTFRCDPISEHNRLYWYRQTLGQGPEFLTYFQNEAQLEKSRLLSDRFSAERPKGSFSTLEIQRTEQGDSAMYLCASSLSGVNYGYTFGSGTRLTVV.

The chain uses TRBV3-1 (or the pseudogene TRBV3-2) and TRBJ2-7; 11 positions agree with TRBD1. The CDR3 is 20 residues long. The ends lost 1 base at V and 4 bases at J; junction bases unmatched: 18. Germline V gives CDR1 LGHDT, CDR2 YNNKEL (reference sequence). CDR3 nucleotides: TGTGCCAGCAGCCAAGCCGGACAGGGGGCATACACAACAACCTTTTACGAGCAGTACTTC. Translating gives CASSQAGQGAYTTTFYEQYF.

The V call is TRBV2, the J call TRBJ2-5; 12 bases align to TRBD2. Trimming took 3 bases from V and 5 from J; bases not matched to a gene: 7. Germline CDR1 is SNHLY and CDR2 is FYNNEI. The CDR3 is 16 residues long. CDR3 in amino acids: CASSESGLAGLETQYF. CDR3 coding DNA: TGTGCCAGCAGTGAGTCAGGACTAGCGGGACTGGAGACCCAGTACTTC.